The source of this TCR beta chain is a study of T cell repertoires in cytomegalovirus infection. Study-level points and caveats: There were HLA-C-restricted CMV-specific TCR beta clonotypes dominating the ex vivo response. CMV carriers having the relevant HLA were flagged by cumulative public TCR beta family frequency.

TCRdb used MiXCR to reprocess the reads, holding one entry per CDR3 protein. The sample consists of fewer than 1,000,000 distinct CDR3 sequences, roughly 31% of them appearing once. V was pared by 2 bases and J by 1 base, with 2 bases of the junction left unmatched. This CDR3 region has 16 residues. Per germline, CDR1 SGHTA and CDR2 FQGNSA. This clonotype was seen at least ten times. Its target is unknown. The chain is built from TRBV7-2 and TRBJ2-5; TRBD2 aligns across 12 bases. The starting material was cultured CD8+ T cells from PBMCs, obtained from culture after CMV antigen stimulation. The TCR was taken from a human donor in good health (CMV status not recorded). Some clones in this sample may be carry-over from other donors' samples. CDR3 loop: CASSLTGLAGQETQYF. CDR3 DNA: TGTGCCAGCAGCTTAACGGGACTAGCGGGCCAAGAGACCCAGTACTTC.